Below, 9 T cell receptor beta chains from the same sample are listed, as sequenced in a study of T cells in Graves' hyperthyroidism and ophthalmopathy. Amplified TCR beta CDR3 regions derived from RNA transcripts. During a first-round RT-PCR of the TCR CDR3, the HTBI primer set was used. TCRdb ran MiXCR on the multiplex PCR reads and lists one entry per CDR3 protein. The data hold 550,000 to 650,000 distinct CDR3 sequences, with about 15% observed a single time. Input material: blood. The origin of the receptors is a woman aged 30 to 39 with Graves' hyperthyroidism that later progressed to Graves' ophthalmopathy.

Many counts were recorded for this clonotype. V is TRBV2 and J is TRBJ2-1; the D call may be TRBD1 or TRBD2 (5 bases each). Trimming took 7 bases from V and 5 from J, leaving 15 bases between them. Germline values: CDR1 SNHLY, CDR2 FYNNEI. This CDR3 spans 14 amino acids. The CDR3 region has the DNA TGTGCCAGCAAGGGGAGTAATATCGACAATGAGCAGTTCTTC. As protein: CASKGSNIDNEQFF.

This clonotype has a handful of counts. The chain employs TRBV10-3 and TRBJ1-1; D gene uncertain. This CDR3 comprises 12 residues. Germline V gives CDR1 ENHRY, CDR2 SYGVKD. Trimming took 7 bases from V and 1 from J, leaving 7 bases between them. CDR3 nucleotides: TGTGCCATCACGCCAGGGAACACTGAAGCTTTCTTT. Protein product: CAITPGNTEAFF.

This clonotype was counted at least ten times. The CDR3 reads CAISESRGRDGELFF. For the CDR3, the DNA is TGTGCCATCAGTGAGTCGAGGGGCAGGGACGGGGAGCTGTTTTTT. This chain joins TRBV10-3 and TRBJ2-2; D is perhaps TRBD1 or TRBD2 (5 bases each). This CDR3 contains 15 residues. V lost 0 bases and J 7 bases, leaving 12 bases between the germline ends. Germline CDR1 and CDR2: ENHRY and SYGVKD.

This chain joins TRBV12-3 or TRBV12-4 and TRBJ2-5, with D maybe TRBD2 (6 bases). This CDR3 region has 18 residues. V was trimmed by 0 bases and J by 1 base, leaving 18 bases between them. The CDR3: CASSLAGPRGGTQETQYF. CDR3 DNA: TGTGCCAGCAGTTTAGCGGGCCCACGAGGCGGGACCCAAGAGACCCAGTACTTC.

This clonotype has ten or more counts. This rearrangement joins TRBV12-3 or TRBV12-4 to TRBJ1-5; 9 nucleotides agree with TRBD1. The CDR3 has 16 amino acids. V lost 4 bases to trimming and J lost 2 bases; unmatched junction nucleotides: 6. The CDR3 sequence: CASSSTGGAGNQPQHF. CDR3 DNA: TGTGCCAGCAGTTCTACAGGGGGCGCGGGCAATCAGCCCCAGCATTTT.

This clonotype was seen at least ten times. The chain employs TRBV5-5 and TRBJ1-5; possibly TRBD1 for D (5 bases). CDR3 length equals 16 residues. V gave up 4 bases and J gave up 7 bases, with 21 bases separating them. Germline loops: CDR1 SGHKS, CDR2 YYEKEE (reference sequence). The CDR3 nucleotides are TGTGCCAGCAGCCCCTCGGGGGGAAGGTCTGGGCAGCCCCAGCATTTT. Translated, it gives CASSPSGGRSGQPQHF.

This clonotype was picked up a small number of times. CDR3 coding DNA: TGTGCCAGCAGTTTGGGGGAGGGAAGCACAGATACGCAGTATTTT. Translation: CASSLGEGSTDTQYF. The V call is TRBV6-1, the J call TRBJ2-3, with TRBD2 matching over 7 bases. The trim removed 5 bases at V and 0 bases at J, leaving 5 bases unmatched. The germline V gene has CDR1 MNHNS and CDR2 SASEGT. The CDR3 has 15 amino acids.

There are many counts of this clonotype. The chain couples TRBV29-1 to TRBJ2-7; 7 nucleotides agree with TRBD2. With 0 bases clipped from V and 3 bases from J, the junction kept 5 bases outside the gene matches. This CDR3 is built from 14 residues. Germline CDR1 and CDR2: SQVTM and ANQGSEA. The CDR3 loop reads CSVEDNSGGYEQYF. The DNA for the CDR3 is TGCAGCGTTGAAGACAATTCGGGGGGCTACGAGCAGTACTTC.

This clonotype was picked up many times. V is TRBV28 and J is TRBJ1-2; the D gene is possibly TRBD1 (5 bases). Germline assignment: CDR1 MDHEN and CDR2 SYDVKM. The CDR3 is made up of 14 amino acids. The V end was cut by 3 bases, the J end by 0 bases, with 8 bases between. For the CDR3, the DNA is TGTGCCAGCAGTTTGGGGGGTACTAACTATGGCTACACCTTC. Translation: CASSLGGTNYGYTF.